This TCR beta chain was recovered during a study of a mutant IDH1 vaccine in newly diagnosed glioma. Study information: Vaccination started 4-6 weeks after radiotherapy alone, or with temozolomide cycles.

The CDR3 sequence is 14 residues long. Germline loops: CDR1 SGHAT, CDR2 FQDESV (reference sequence). The V end was cut by 7 bases, the J end by 5 bases, with 17 bases between. Time point described: week 23, last vaccination. Topical imiquimod accompanied each vaccine dose, which consisted of 300 ug of mutant IDH1 20-mer peptide. Turning to this clone: Its antigen is unidentified.

Clones were sequenced by immunoSEQ multiplex PCR, and TCRdb holds only the in-frame ones, with some missing. Among just over 80,000 clones listed, almost 85% were seen once. The chain is built from TRBV11-1 and TRBJ1-1; tentatively, D is TRBD1 (6 bases). The source of this sequence is a man between 25 and 39 years old with glioma. Some clones in this sample may be carry-over from other donors' samples. The sample in question was PBMCs, obtained from a glioma patient whose treatment included an IDH1 peptide vaccine. Here the CDR3 reads CASNLDGGGTEAFF. The CDR3 DNA reads as TGTGCCAGCAACCTCGACGGGGGCGGGACTGAAGCTTTCTTT.